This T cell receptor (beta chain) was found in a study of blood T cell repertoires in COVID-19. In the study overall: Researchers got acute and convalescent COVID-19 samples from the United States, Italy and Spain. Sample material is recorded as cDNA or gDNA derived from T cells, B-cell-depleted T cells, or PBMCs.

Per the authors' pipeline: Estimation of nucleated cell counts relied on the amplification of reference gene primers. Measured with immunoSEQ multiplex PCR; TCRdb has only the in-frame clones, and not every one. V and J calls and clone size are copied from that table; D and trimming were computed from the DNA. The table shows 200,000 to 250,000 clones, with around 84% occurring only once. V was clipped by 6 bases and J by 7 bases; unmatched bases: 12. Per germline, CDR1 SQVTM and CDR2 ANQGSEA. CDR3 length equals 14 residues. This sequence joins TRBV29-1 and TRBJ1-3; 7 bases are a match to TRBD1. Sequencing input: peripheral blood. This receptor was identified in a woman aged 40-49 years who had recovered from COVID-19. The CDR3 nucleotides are TGCAGCGTCCGACAGGGTAATGTGGATAACACCATATATTTT. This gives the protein CSVRQGNVDNTIYF.